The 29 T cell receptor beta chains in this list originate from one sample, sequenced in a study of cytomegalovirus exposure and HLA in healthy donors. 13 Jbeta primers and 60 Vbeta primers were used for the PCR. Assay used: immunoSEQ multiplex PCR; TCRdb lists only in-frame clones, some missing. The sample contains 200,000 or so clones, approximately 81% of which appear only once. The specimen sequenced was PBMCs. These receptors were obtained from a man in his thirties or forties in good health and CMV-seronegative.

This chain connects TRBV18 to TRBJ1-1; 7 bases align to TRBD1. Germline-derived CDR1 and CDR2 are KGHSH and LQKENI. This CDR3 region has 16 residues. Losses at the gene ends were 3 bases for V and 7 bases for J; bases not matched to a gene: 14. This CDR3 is CASSPRQGWAENEAFF. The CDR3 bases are TGTGCCAGCTCACCTCGACAGGGTTGGGCGGAAAATGAAGCTTTCTTT.

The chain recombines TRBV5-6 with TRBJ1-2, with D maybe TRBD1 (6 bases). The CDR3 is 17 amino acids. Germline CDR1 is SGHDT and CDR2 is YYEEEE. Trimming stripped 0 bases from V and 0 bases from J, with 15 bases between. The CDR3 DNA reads TGTGCCAGCAGCTTGGTTGGGGGCCTACTTTCTAACTATGGCTACACCTTC. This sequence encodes CASSLVGGLLSNYGYTF.

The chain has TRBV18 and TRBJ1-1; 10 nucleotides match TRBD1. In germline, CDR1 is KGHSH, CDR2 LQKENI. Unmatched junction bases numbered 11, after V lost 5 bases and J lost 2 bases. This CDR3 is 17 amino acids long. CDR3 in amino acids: CASSKLRQGAINTEAFF. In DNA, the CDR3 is TGTGCCAGCTCAAAGTTAAGACAGGGGGCAATTAACACTGAAGCTTTCTTT.

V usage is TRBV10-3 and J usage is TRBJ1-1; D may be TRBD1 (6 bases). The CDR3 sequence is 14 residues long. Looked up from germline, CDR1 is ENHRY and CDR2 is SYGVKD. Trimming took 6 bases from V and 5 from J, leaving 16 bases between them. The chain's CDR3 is CAISPGGGITEAFF. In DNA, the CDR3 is TGTGCCATCAGCCCGGGGGGGGGCATTACTGAAGCTTTCTTT.

CDR3 DNA sequence: TGTGCCAGCAGTCTCAACCCAGGGGTAAAGGATGAAAAACTGTTTTTT. Translated, it gives CASSLNPGVKDEKLFF. The chain joins TRBV28 to TRBJ1-4; possible D gene TRBD1, 6 bases. CDR1 MDHEN and CDR2 SYDVKM come from the germline V gene. This CDR3 contains 16 residues. V was pared by 5 bases and J by 6 bases, with 19 bases between.

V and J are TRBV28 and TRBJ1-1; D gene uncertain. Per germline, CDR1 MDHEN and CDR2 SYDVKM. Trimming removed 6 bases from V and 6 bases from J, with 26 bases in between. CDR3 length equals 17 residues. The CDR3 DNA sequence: TGTGCCAGCAGGGCCCCAACCGTCGGACTGGCCGGGGCTGAAGCTTTCTTT. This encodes CASRAPTVGLAGAEAFF.

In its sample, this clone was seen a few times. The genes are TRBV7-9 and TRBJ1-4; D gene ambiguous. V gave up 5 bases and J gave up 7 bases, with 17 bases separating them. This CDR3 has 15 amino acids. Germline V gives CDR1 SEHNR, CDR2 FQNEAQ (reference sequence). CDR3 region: CASSRFEGLGEKLFF. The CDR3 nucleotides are TGTGCCAGCAGCCGGTTTGAGGGCTTGGGTGAAAAACTGTTTTTT.

The CDR3 coding sequence is TGCGCCAGCAGTGGACAGCCTAGCTACAATGAGCAGTTCTTC. Encoded protein: CASSGQPSYNEQFF. The chain joins TRBV10-2 to TRBJ2-1, with D possibly TRBD1 on 5 matching bases. V was clipped by 4 bases and J by 3 bases, with 10 bases between them. The germline CDR1 and CDR2 sequences are WSHSY and SAAADI. There are 14 residues in the CDR3.

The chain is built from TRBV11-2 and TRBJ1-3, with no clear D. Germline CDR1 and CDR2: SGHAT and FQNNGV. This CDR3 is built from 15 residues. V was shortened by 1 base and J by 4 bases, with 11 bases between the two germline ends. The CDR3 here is CASSLAISEGNTIYF. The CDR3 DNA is TGTGCCAGCAGCTTAGCAATCAGCGAAGGAAACACCATATATTTT.

CDR3 coding DNA: TGTGCCAGCTCACGCCTCGAAGGGACAGAGCGTTACGAGCAGTACTTC. Its protein is CASSRLEGTERYEQYF. The rearrangement links TRBV18 to TRBJ2-7, with 7 bases aligning to TRBD1. The CDR3 has 16 amino acids. Germline loops: CDR1 KGHSH, CDR2 LQKENI. Trimming at V came to 4 bases and at J to 4 bases, leaving 13 bases not matched to a gene. The full variable domain, its missing parts supplied by reference TRBV18 and TRBJ2-7, is NAGVMQNPRHLVRRRGQEARLRCSPMKGHSHVYWYRQLPEEGLKFMVYLQKENIIDESGMPKERFSAEFPKEGPSILRIQQVVRGDSAAYFCASSRLEGTERYEQYFGPGTRLTVT.

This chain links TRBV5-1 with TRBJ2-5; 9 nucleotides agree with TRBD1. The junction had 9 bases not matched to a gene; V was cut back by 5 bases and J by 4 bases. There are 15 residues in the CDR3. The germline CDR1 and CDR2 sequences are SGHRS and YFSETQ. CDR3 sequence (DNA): TGCGCCAGCAGTACGGGACAGGGCTCTTTAGAGACCCAGTACTTC. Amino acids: CASSTGQGSLETQYF. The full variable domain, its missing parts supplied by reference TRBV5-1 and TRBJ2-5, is KAGVTQTPRYLIKTRGQQVTLSCSPISGHRSVSWYQQTPGQGLQFLFEYFSETQRNKGNFPGRFSGRQFSNSRSEMNVSTLELGDSALYLCASSTGQGSLETQYFGPGTRLLVL.

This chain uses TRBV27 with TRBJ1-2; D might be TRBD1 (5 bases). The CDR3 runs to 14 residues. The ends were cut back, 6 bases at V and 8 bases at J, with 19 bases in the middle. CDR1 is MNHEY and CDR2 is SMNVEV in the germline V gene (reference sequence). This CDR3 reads CASRPRTGLLGYTF. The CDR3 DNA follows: TGTGCCAGCAGACCCCGAACAGGATTGCTAGGCTACACCTTC.

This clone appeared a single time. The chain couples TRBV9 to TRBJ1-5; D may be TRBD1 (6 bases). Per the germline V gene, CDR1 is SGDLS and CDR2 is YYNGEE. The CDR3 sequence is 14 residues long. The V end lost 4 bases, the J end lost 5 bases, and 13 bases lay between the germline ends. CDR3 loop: CASSKQGDDQPQHF. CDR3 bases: TGTGCCAGCAGCAAACAGGGCGACGATCAGCCCCAGCATTTT.

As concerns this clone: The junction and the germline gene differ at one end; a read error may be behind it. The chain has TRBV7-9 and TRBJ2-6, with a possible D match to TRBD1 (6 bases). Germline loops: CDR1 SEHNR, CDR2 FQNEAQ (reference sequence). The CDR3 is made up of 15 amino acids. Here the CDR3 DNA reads TGTTCCAGCACTTCAGGGGTCTCTGGGGCCAGCGTCCTGACTTTC. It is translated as CSSTSGVSGASVLTF.

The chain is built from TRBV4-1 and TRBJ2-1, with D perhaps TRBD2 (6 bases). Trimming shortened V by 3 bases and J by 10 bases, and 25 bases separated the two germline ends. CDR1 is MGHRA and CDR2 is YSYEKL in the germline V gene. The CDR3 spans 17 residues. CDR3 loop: CASSQSRLGVGGKEQFF. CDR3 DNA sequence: TGCGCCAGCAGCCAGAGCAGGCTGGGTGTGGGGGGTAAGGAGCAGTTCTTC.

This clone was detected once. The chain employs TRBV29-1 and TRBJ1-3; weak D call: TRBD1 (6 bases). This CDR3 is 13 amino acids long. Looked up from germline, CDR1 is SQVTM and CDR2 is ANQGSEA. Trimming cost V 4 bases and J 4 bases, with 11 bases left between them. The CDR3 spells CSVGGGSGNTIYF. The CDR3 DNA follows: TGCAGCGTTGGAGGGGGATCCGGAAACACCATATATTTT.

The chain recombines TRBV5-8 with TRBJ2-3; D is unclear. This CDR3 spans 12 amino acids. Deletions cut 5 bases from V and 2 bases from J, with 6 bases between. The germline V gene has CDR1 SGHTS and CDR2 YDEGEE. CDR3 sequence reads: CASSRDTDTQYF. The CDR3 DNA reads TGTGCCAGCAGTCGAGACACAGATACGCAGTATTTT.

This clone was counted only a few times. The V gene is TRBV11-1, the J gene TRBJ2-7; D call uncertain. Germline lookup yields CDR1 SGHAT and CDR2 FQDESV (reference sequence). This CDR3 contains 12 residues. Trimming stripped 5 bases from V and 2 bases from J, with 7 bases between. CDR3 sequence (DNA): TGTGCCAGCAGCCTCCTACCCTACGAGCAGTACTTC. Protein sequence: CASSLLPYEQYF.

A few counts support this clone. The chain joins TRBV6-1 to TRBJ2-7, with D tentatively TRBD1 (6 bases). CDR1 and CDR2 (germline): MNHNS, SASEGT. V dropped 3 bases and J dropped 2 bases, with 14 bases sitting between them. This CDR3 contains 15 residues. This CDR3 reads CASSEQGNPPYEQYF. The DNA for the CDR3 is TGTGCCAGCAGTGAGCAGGGGAATCCCCCCTACGAGCAGTACTTC.

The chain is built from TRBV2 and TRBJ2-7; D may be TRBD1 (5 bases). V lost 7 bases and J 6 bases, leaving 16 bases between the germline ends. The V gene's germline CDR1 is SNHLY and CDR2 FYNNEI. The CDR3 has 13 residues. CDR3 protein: CASKVAGSSEQYF. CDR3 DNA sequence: TGTGCCAGCAAAGTGGCAGGGTCAAGCGAGCAGTACTTC.

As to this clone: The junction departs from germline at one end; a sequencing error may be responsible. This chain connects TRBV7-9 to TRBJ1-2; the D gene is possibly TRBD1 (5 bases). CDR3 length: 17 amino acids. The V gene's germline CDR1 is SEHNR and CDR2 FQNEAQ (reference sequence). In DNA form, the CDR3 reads TGTTCCAGCAGCTTAGTTTTCGACAGCCCAGCTGACTATGGCTACACCTTC. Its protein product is CSSSLVFDSPADYGYTF.

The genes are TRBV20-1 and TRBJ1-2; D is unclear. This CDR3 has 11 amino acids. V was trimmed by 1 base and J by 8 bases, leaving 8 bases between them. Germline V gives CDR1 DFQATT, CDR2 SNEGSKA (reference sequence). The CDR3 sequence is CSARAAKGYTF. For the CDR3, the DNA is TGCAGTGCTAGAGCCGCGAAGGGCTACACCTTC.

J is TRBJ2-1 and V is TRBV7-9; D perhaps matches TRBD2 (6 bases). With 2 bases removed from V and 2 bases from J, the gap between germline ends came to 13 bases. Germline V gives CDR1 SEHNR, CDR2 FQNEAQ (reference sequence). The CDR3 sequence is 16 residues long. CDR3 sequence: CASSLKLASAYNEQFF. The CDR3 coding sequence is TGTGCCAGCAGCTTAAAGCTAGCTAGCGCCTACAATGAGCAGTTCTTC.

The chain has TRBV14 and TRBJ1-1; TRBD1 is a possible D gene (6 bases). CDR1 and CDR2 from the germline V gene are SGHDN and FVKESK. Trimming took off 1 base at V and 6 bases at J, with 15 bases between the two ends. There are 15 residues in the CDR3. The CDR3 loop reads CASSQVRTARAEAFF. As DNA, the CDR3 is TGTGCCAGCAGCCAAGTGAGGACAGCAAGGGCTGAAGCTTTCTTT.

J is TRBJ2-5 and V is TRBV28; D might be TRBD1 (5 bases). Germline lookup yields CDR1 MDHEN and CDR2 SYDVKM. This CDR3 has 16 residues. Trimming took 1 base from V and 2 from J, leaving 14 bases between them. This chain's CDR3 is CASSLYFRADQETQYF. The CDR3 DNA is TGTGCCAGCAGTTTATATTTCAGGGCGGATCAAGAGACCCAGTACTTC.

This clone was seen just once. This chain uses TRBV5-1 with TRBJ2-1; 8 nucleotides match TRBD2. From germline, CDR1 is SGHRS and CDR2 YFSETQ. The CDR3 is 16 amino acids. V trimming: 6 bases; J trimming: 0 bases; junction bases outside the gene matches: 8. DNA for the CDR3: TGCGCCAGCACGTCGGGCGGGGGGAGCTCCTACAATGAGCAGTTCTTC. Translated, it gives CASTSGGGSSYNEQFF. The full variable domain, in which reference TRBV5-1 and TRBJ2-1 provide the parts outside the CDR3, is KAGVTQTPRYLIKTRGQQVTLSCSPISGHRSVSWYQQTPGQGLQFLFEYFSETQRNKGNFPGRFSGRQFSNSRSEMNVSTLELGDSALYLCASTSGGGSSYNEQFFGPGTRLTVL.

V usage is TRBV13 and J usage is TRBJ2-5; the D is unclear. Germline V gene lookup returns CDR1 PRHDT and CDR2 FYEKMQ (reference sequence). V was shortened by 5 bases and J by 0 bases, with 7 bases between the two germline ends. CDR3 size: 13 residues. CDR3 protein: CASSPPDQETQYF. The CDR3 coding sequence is TGTGCCAGCAGCCCCCCCGACCAAGAGACCCAGTACTTC.

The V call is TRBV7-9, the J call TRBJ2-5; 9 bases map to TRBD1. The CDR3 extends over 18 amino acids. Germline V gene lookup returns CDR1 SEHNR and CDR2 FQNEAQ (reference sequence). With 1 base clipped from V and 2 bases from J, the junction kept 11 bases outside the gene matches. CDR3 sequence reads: CASSLVSHRDREQETQYF. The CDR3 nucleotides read TGTGCCAGCAGCTTAGTATCCCACCGGGACAGGGAACAAGAGACCCAGTACTTC.

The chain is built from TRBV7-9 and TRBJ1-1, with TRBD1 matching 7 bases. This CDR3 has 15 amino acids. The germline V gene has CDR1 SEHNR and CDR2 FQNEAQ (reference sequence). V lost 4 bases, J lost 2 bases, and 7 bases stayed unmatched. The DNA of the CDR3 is TGTGCCAGCAGCTCCCGGGACAGTAAAAACACTGAAGCTTTCTTT. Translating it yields CASSSRDSKNTEAFF.